This TCR beta chain was observed in a study of blood T cell repertoires in COVID-19. Study summary: PBMCs, B-cell-depleted T cells, or T cells were the source of the cDNA or gDNA that made up the material.

Libraries were prepared by immunoSEQ multiplex PCR; TCRdb keeps only in-frame clonotypes and omits some of them. Of roughly 450,000 clones detected, 80% to 95% appear once; the ten largest clones hold roughly 0.66%. The CDR3 runs 15 residues. Germline values: CDR1 SGHRS, CDR2 YFSETQ. The ends lost 4 bases at V and 2 bases at J; junction bases unmatched: 2. Sequencing input: PBMCs or T cells enriched from blood (not recorded which). This TCR derives from a man aged 18 to 29 who had recovered from COVID-19. The chain employs TRBV5-1 and TRBJ1-5; the match to TRBD1 covers 11 bases. The CDR3 here is CASSEGQGGNQPQHF. CDR3 DNA: TGCGCCAGCAGCGAGGGACAGGGGGGCAATCAGCCCCAGCATTTT.